This T cell receptor beta chain was sequenced during a study of brain T cells in children with intractable seizures. This clone showed up just a few times. The data were produced by immunoSEQ multiplex PCR, yet TCRdb's version contains in-frame clones alone and is incomplete. The profile shows 300,000 to 400,000 clones, about 93% of them singletons. The time point here: blood from clinic visit 5 months post-surgery; TSC patient then seizure free. Germline V gene lookup returns CDR1 SGHTA and CDR2 FQGTGA. The V and J ends lost 1 base and 7 bases respectively, with 8 bases between them. The CDR3 totals 14 residues.

Specimen: peripheral blood, collected approximately 5 months after surgery. This clonotype originated in a boy less than two years old with tuberous sclerosis and intractable seizures. The rearrangement joins TRBV7-3 to TRBJ1-6, with D hard to call. This CDR3 is CASSLKGKNSPLHF. The CDR3 DNA reads as TGTGCCAGCAGCTTAAAAGGGAAGAATTCACCCCTCCACTTT.